A single sample is the source of the 12 T cell receptor beta chains below, sequenced in a study of regulatory T cells in long-lasting Graves disease. Relying on iRepertoire HTBI primers and Arm-PCR of CDR3 regions, the team built TCR beta libraries. TCRdb redid the calling of the multiplex PCR reads with MiXCR, one entry per CDR3 protein. The sample lists around 500,000 distinct CDR3 sequences; 12% were seen once. Time point denoted: newly diagnosed GD, antithyroid drugs for less than 3 months. From PBMCs, RNA was extracted and then used to make the TCR library. These records were also assigned to another study, of T cells in Graves' hyperthyroidism and ophthalmopathy.

Source: peripheral blood mononuclear cells (PBMCs), taken at new diagnosis, from a patient treated with antithyroid drugs. The receptors were gathered from a woman in her 30s with Graves disease.

This clonotype was seen only a few times. The V call is TRBV20-1, the J call TRBJ2-1, with TRBD2 matching 7 bases. This CDR3 is 13 amino acids long. Per the germline V gene, CDR1 is DFQATT and CDR2 is SNEGSKA (reference sequence). V dropped 7 bases and J dropped 2; count of bases not matched to a gene: 5. The CDR3 coding sequence is TGCAGTGTCCTAGCGGACGCCTACAATGAGCAGTTCTTC. Translation gives CSVLADAYNEQFF.

The table lists this clonotype with many counts. The V gene is TRBV28, the J gene TRBJ2-7; 10 bases line up with TRBD2. Trimming at V came to 5 bases and at J to 6 bases, leaving 16 bases not matched to a gene. This CDR3 is 17 amino acids long. The V gene's germline CDR1 is MDHEN and CDR2 SYDVKM. CDR3 DNA sequence: TGTGCCAGCAGTCCACCTCTGAAAGCGGGAGGGCCCGGCGAGCAGTACTTC. This gives the protein CASSPPLKAGGPGEQYF.

This clonotype came up a few times. V usage is TRBV6-1 and J usage is TRBJ1-1, with a tentative D call TRBD1 (5 bases). CDR3 length: 14 residues. The germline V gene has CDR1 MNHNS and CDR2 SASEGT. V was cut by 8 bases and J by 4 bases, with 17 bases left in between. Here the CDR3 reads CASLSRGRGTEAFF. CDR3 nucleotide sequence: TGTGCCAGCCTCTCGAGAGGGAGGGGCACTGAAGCTTTCTTT.

The J gene is TRBJ1-1, the V gene TRBV18; 7 bases line up with TRBD1. There are 17 residues in the CDR3. With V trimmed by 2 bases and J by 0 bases, 9 bases remained unmatched. Germline-derived CDR1 and CDR2 are KGHSH and LQKENI. CDR3 DNA: TGTGCCAGCTCACCATGGTCGCAGGGGGTAATGAACACTGAAGCTTTCTTT. Protein: CASSPWSQGVMNTEAFF.

Many counts were recorded for this clonotype. The chain combines TRBV9 with TRBJ2-1; TRBD2 aligns across 9 bases. This CDR3 is built from 16 residues. The junction had 8 bases not matched to a gene; V was cut back by 0 bases and J by 7 bases. Germline CDR1 and CDR2: SGDLS and YYNGEE. CDR3 sequence (DNA): TGTGCCAGCAGCGTAGGCGGCGGGAGGGTGGTGAATGAGCAGTTCTTC. Translation: CASSVGGGRVVNEQFF. Filled out from reference TRBV9 and TRBJ2-1, the complete variable domain reads DSGVTQTPKHLITATGQRVTLRCSPRSGDLSVYWYQQSLDQGLQFLIQYYNGEERAKGNILERFSAQQFPDLHSELNLSSLELGDSALYFCASSVGGGRVVNEQFFGPGTRLTVL.

This clonotype was seen many times. This chain uses TRBV27 with TRBJ2-2, with no clear D. Trimming cost V 8 bases and J 6 bases, with 10 bases left between them. CDR1 is MNHEY and CDR2 is SMNVEV in the germline V gene (reference sequence). The CDR3 extends over 12 amino acids. CDR3: CASQTWAGELFF. The CDR3 region has the DNA TGTGCCAGCCAAACCTGGGCCGGGGAGCTGTTTTTT.

This clonotype occurred many times. V usage is TRBV27 and J usage is TRBJ1-1, with TRBD1 matching 8 bases. J was trimmed by 9 bases and V by 3 bases; bases with no gene match: 15. Germline V gene sequence: CDR1 MNHEY, CDR2 SMNVEV (reference sequence). This CDR3 has 16 residues. The CDR3, as DNA: TGTGCCAGCAGTTTCTCCCCCGGACAGGGTTTGATGCAAGCTTTCTTT. Protein product: CASSFSPGQGLMQAFF.

The gene calls are TRBV28 and TRBJ1-1; D perhaps matches TRBD1 (6 bases). The V and J ends lost 5 bases and 7 bases respectively, with 17 bases between them. The CDR3 is 14 amino acids. Germline CDR1 MDHEN, CDR2 SYDVKM. The CDR3: CASSVLDRKFEAFF. Here the CDR3 DNA reads TGTGCCAGCAGTGTCTTGGACAGAAAATTTGAAGCTTTCTTT.

This clonotype was seen many times. V is TRBV30 and J is TRBJ1-1, with 8 bases aligning to TRBD1. The V gene's germline CDR1 is GTSNPN and CDR2 SVGIG (reference sequence). The CDR3 is 14 amino acids. The J segment lost 9 bases and the V segment lost 0 bases, leaving 9 bases of the junction unmatched. The CDR3 sequence: CAWSVKSGGLKAFF. Written as DNA, the CDR3 is TGTGCCTGGAGTGTTAAGTCAGGGGGCTTAAAAGCTTTCTTT.

This clonotype appeared many times. This sequence joins TRBV7-9 and TRBJ2-7, with 9 bases aligning to TRBD2. V was pared by 1 base and J by 2 bases, with 3 bases of the junction left unmatched. Germline loops: CDR1 SEHNR, CDR2 FQNEAQ (reference sequence). The CDR3 consists of 15 residues. CDR3 residues: CASSLGSGRTYEQYF. CDR3 nucleotide sequence: TGTGCCAGCAGCTTAGGGAGCGGGAGGACCTACGAGCAGTACTTC.

CDR3 nucleotides: TGTGCCAGCAGTTTCGGGCAGGGAGGGACTGGGGCCAACGTCCTGACTTTC. This sequence encodes CASSFGQGGTGANVLTF. V and J are TRBV12-3 or TRBV12-4 and TRBJ2-6; 7 nucleotides agree with TRBD2. CDR3 size: 17 residues. V dropped 3 bases and J dropped 2; count of bases not matched to a gene: 7.

This clonotype has at least ten counts. This chain joins TRBV24-1 and TRBJ2-3; unclear D gene. The CDR3 runs to 15 residues. Trimming removed 4 bases at V and 0 bases at J, with 10 bases between. Germline CDR1 reads KGHDR; CDR2 reads SFDVKD. The CDR3 nucleotides read TGTGCCACCAGTGACCGCGGACGGAGCACAGATACGCAGTATTTT. Its protein product is CATSDRGRSTDTQYF.